This TCR beta chain derives from a study of blood T cell repertoires in COVID-19. Clones were sequenced by immunoSEQ multiplex PCR, and TCRdb holds only the in-frame ones, with some missing. The data show 250,000 to 400,000 clones, roughly 88% seen once. There are 13 residues in the CDR3. Trimming removed 3 bases from V and 5 bases from J, with 7 bases in between. Germline V gene lookup returns CDR1 WSHSY and CDR2 SAAADI. V gene TRBV10-2 combines with J gene TRBJ2-2, with a weak D call TRBD1 (6 bases). The sequencing sample was made of peripheral blood. The source of this sequence is a woman between 25 and 40 years old with COVID-19, enrolled during active disease. The CDR3 spells CASSDQGTGELFF. CDR3 nucleotides: TGCGCCAGCAGTGACCAGGGGACCGGGGAGCTGTTTTTT.